The clone carrying this T cell receptor beta chain was observed at least ten times. Per the germline V gene, CDR1 is SGHAT and CDR2 is FQNNGV. The CDR3 is 16 amino acids. The V end lost 5 bases, the J end lost 5 bases, and 21 bases lay between the germline ends. Time point noted: newly diagnosed GD, antithyroid drugs for less than 3 months. The TCR library was prepared using RNA isolated from PBMCs. Enrollment of patients was through an endocrinology department in Xi'an, China. The source of the sample is a study of regulatory T cells in long-lasting Graves disease. With iRepertoire HTBI primers and Arm-PCR of CDR3 regions, TCR beta libraries were built. TCRdb processed the multiplex PCR reads anew with MiXCR; each CDR3 protein has one entry. The data show 400,000 to 500,000 distinct CDR3 sequences, roughly 15% seen once. The sample was also linked to a second study, of T cells in Graves' hyperthyroidism and ophthalmopathy. That study adds: In the first-round RT-PCR of the TCR CDR3, the HTBI primer set was used.

The V gene is TRBV11-2, the J gene TRBJ2-5; perhaps D is TRBD1 or TRBD2 (5 bases each). This sample comprised peripheral blood mononuclear cells (PBMCs), obtained at new diagnosis, from a patient treated with antithyroid drugs. This TCR was sampled from a woman in her thirties or forties with Graves disease. Here the CDR3 reads CASSDADSPRVETQYF. The CDR3 bases are TGTGCCAGCAGCGACGCGGACTCACCCAGGGTGGAGACCCAGTACTTC.